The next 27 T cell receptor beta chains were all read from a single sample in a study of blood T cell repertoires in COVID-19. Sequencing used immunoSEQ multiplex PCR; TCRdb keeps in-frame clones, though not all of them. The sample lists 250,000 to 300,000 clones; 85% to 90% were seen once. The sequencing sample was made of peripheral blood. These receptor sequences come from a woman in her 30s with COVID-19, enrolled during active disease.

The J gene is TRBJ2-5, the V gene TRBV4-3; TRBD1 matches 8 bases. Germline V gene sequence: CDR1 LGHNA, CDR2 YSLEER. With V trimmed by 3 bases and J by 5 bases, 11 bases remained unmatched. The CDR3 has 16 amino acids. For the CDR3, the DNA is TGCGCCAGCAGCCACATATGGACAGGGTCGGTGGAGACCCAGTACTTC. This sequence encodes CASSHIWTGSVETQYF.

The CDR3 bases are TGTGCCAGCAGTAGGACAGGGGCTAACTACAATGAGCAGTTCTTC. Translated: CASSRTGANYNEQFF. The gene calls are TRBV27 and TRBJ2-1; 9 bases map to TRBD1. CDR1 is MNHEY and CDR2 is SMNVEV in the germline V gene (reference sequence). The CDR3 covers 15 residues. The V segment lost 5 bases and the J segment 3 bases; nucleotides outside the gene matches: 5.

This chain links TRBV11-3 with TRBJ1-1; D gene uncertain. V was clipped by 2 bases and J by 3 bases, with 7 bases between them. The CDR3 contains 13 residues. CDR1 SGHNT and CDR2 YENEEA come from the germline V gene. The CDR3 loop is CASSLFSDTEAFF. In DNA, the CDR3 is TGTGCCAGCAGCTTATTTAGCGACACTGAAGCTTTCTTT.

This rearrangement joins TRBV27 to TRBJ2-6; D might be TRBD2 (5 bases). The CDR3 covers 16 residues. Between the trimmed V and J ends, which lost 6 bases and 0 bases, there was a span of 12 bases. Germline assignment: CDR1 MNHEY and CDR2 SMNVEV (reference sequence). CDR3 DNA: TGTGCCAGCAGGAGCGGACCCAACTCTGGGGCCAACGTCCTGACTTTC. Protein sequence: CASRSGPNSGANVLTF.

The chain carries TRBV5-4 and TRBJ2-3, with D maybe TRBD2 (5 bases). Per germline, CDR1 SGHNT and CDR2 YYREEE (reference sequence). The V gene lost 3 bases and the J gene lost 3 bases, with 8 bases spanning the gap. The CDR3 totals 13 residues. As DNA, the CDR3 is TGTGCCAGCAGCTGGGGAGCTACAGATACGCAGTATTTT. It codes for CASSWGATDTQYF.

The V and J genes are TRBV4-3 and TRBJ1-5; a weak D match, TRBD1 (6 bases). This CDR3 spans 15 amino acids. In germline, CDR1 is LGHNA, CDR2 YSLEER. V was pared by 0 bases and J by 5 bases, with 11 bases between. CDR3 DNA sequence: TGCGCCAGCAGCCAAGAAAAACAGGGCGATCAGCCCCAGCATTTT. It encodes CASSQEKQGDQPQHF.

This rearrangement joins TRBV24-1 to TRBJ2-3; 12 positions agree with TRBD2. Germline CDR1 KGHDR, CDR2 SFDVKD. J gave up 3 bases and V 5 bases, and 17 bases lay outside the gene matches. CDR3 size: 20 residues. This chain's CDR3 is CATSGPLTSGSSGITDTQYF. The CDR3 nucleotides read TGTGCCACCAGTGGCCCCCTGACTAGCGGGAGTTCGGGGATAACAGATACGCAGTATTTT.

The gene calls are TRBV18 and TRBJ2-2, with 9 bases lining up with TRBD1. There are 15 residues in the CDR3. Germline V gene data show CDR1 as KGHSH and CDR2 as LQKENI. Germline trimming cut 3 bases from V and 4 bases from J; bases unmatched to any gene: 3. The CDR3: CASSPGQGITGELFF. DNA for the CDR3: TGTGCCAGCTCACCGGGACAGGGTATCACCGGGGAGCTGTTTTTT. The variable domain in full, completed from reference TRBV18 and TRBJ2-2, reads NAGVMQNPRHLVRRRGQEARLRCSPMKGHSHVYWYRQLPEEGLKFMVYLQKENIIDESGMPKERFSAEFPKEGPSILRIQQVVRGDSAAYFCASSPGQGITGELFFGEGSRLTVL.

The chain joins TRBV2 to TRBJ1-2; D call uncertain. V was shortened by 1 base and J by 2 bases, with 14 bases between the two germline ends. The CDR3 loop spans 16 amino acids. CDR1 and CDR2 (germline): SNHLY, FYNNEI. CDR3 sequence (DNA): TGTGCCAGCAGTGAAGGTTCCAGAGACAAGAACTATGGCTACACCTTC. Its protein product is CASSEGSRDKNYGYTF.

The CDR3 DNA is TGCGCCAGCAGCCAAGGACCCGGCAAAATCAGGGAAAAACTGTTTTTT. Protein: CASSQGPGKIREKLFF. This chain links TRBV4-1 with TRBJ1-4; no clear D gene. V lost 1 base and J 8 bases, leaving 17 bases between the germline ends. Germline V gene sequence: CDR1 MGHRA, CDR2 YSYEKL. There are 16 residues in the CDR3.

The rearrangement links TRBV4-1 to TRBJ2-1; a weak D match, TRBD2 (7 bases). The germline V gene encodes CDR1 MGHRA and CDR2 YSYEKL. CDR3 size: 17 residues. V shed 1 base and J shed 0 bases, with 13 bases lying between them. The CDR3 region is CASSQGQAGHSYNEQFF. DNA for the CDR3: TGCGCCAGCAGCCAAGGTCAAGCGGGACACTCCTACAATGAGCAGTTCTTC.

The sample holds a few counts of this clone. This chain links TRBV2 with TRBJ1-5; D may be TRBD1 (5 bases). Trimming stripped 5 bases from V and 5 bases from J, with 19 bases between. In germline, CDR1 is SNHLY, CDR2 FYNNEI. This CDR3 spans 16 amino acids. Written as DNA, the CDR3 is TGTGCCAGCAGTCCTGGGCGGGGTCGAGGGGATCAGCCCCAGCATTTT. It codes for CASSPGRGRGDQPQHF. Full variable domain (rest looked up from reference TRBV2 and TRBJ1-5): EPEVTQTPSHQVTQMGQEVILRCVPISNHLYFYWYRQILGQKVEFLVSFYNNEISEKSEIFDDQFSVERPDGSNFTLKIRSTKLEDSAMYFCASSPGRGRGDQPQHFGDGTRLSIL.

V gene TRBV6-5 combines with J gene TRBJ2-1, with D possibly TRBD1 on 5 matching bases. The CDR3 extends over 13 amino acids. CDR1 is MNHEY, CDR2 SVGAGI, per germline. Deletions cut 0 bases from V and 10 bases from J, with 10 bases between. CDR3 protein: CASSYSSGMEQFF. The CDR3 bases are TGTGCCAGCAGTTACTCGTCAGGGATGGAGCAGTTCTTC.

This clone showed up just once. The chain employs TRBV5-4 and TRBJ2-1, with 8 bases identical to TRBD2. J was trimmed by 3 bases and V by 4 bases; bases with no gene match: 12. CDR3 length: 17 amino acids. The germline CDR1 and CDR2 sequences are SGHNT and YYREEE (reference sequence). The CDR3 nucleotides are TGTGCCAGCAGCCGAGGTGCACTAGCGGCCTTCTACAATGAGCAGTTCTTC. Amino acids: CASSRGALAAFYNEQFF. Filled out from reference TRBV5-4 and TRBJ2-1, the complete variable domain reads ETGVTQSPTHLIKTRGQQVTLRCSSQSGHNTVSWYQQALGQGPQFIFQYYREEENGRGNFPPRFSGLQFPNYSSELNVNALELDDSALYLCASSRGALAAFYNEQFFGPGTRLTVL.

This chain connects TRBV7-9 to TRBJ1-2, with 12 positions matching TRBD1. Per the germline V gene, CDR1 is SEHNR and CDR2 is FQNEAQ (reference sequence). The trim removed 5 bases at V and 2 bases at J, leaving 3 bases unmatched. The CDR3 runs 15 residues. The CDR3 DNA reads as TGTGCCAGCAGCACCGGGACAGGGGGCAACTATGGCTACACCTTC. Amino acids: CASSTGTGGNYGYTF. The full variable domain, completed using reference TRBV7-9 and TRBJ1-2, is DTGVSQNPRHKITKRGQNVTFRCDPISEHNRLYWYRQTLGQGPEFLTYFQNEAQLEKSRLLSDRFSAERPKGSFSTLEIQRTEQGDSAMYLCASSTGTGGNYGYTFGSGTRLTVV.

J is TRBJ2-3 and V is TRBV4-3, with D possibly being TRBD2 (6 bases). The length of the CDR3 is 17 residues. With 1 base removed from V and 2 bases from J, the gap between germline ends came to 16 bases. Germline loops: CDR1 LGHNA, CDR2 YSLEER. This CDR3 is CASSQAGAGHLTDTQYF. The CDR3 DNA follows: TGCGCCAGCAGCCAAGCCGGGGCGGGGCACCTCACAGATACGCAGTATTTT.

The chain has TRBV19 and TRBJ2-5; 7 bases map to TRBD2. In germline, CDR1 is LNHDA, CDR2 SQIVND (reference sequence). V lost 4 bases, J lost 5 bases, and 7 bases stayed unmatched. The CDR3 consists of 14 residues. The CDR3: CASSTLAFPETQYF. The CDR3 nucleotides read TGTGCCAGTAGTACACTAGCGTTTCCGGAGACCCAGTACTTC.

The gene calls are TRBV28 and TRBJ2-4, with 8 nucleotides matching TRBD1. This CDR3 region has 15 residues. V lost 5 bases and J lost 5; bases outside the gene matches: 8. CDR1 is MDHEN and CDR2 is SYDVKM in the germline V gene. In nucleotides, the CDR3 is TGTGCCAGCAGTCGACCAGGGGGCGCCCAAAACATTCAGTACTTC. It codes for CASSRPGGAQNIQYF.

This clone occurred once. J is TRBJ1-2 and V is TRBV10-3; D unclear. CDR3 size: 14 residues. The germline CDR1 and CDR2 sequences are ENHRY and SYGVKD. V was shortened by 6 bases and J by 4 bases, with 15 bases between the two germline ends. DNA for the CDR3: TGTGCCATCAGGAGAGGCCCGTCGCCCTATGGCTACACCTTC. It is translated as CAIRRGPSPYGYTF.

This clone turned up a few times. This chain's CDR3 is CASSPRLAGNSYNEQFF. The CDR3 DNA is TGTGCCAGCAGCCCCAGACTAGCGGGTAACTCCTACAATGAGCAGTTCTTC. This chain connects TRBV9 to TRBJ2-1, with TRBD2 identical over 10 bases. Germline CDR1 reads SGDLS; CDR2 reads YYNGEE. J lost 0 bases, V lost 4 bases, and 7 bases had no gene match. This CDR3 is 17 amino acids long.

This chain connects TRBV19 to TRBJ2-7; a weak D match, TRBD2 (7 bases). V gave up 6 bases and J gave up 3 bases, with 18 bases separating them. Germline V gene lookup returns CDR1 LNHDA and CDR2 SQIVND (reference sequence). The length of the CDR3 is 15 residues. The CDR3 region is CASRPWSGDIYEQYF. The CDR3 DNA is TGTGCCAGTAGACCGTGGAGCGGGGACATCTACGAGCAGTACTTC.

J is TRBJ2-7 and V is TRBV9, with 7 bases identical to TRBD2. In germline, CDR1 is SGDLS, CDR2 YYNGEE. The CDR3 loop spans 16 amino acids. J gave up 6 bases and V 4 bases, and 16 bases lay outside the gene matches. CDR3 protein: CASSPRLAGVGVEQYF. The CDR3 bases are TGTGCCAGCAGCCCCAGGTTAGCGGGTGTTGGTGTCGAGCAGTACTTC. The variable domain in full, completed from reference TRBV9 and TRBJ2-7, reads DSGVTQTPKHLITATGQRVTLRCSPRSGDLSVYWYQQSLDQGLQFLIQYYNGEERAKGNILERFSAQQFPDLHSELNLSSLELGDSALYFCASSPRLAGVGVEQYFGPGTRLTVT.

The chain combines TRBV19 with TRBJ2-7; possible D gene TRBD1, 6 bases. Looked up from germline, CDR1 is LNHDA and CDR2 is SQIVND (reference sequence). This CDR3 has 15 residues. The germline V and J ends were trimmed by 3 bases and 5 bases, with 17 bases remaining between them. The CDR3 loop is CASSILNRETNEQYF. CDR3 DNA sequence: TGTGCCAGTAGTATTCTGAACAGGGAAACGAACGAGCAGTACTTC.

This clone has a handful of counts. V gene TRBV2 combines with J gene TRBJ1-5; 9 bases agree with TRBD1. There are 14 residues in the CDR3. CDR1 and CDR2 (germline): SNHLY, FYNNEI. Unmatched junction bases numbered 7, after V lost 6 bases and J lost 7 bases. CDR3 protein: CASRPTGGGQPQHF. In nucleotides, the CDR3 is TGTGCCAGCAGGCCCACAGGGGGCGGACAGCCCCAGCATTTT.

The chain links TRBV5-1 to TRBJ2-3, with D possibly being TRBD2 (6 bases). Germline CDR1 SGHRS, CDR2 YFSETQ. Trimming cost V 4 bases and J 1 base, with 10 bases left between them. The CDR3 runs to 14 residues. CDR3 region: CASSRDLRTDTQYF. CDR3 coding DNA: TGCGCCAGCAGCCGGGACTTGCGCACAGATACGCAGTATTTT.

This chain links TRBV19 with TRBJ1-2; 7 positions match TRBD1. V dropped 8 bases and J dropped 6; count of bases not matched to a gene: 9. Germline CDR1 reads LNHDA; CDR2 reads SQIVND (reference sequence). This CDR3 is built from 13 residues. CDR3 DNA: TGTGCCAGTCAGCCCGGGACAGTACATGGCTACACCTTC. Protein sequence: CASQPGTVHGYTF. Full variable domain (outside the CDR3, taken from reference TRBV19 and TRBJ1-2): DGGITQSPKYLFRKEGQNVTLSCEQNLNHDAMYWYRQDPGQGLRLIYYSQIVNDFQKGDIAEGYSVSREKKESFPLTVTSAQKNPTAFYLCASQPGTVHGYTFGSGTRLTVV.

The CDR3 bases are TGTGCCAGCAGCTCCTGGGTTGGCGGCCCGGGTCGCTACACCTTC. This translates into CASSSWVGGPGRYTF. The chain carries TRBV7-2 and TRBJ1-2, with D unresolved. This CDR3 has 15 residues. Per germline, CDR1 SGHTA and CDR2 FQGNSA. V lost 4 bases, J lost 9 bases, and 21 bases lay in between.